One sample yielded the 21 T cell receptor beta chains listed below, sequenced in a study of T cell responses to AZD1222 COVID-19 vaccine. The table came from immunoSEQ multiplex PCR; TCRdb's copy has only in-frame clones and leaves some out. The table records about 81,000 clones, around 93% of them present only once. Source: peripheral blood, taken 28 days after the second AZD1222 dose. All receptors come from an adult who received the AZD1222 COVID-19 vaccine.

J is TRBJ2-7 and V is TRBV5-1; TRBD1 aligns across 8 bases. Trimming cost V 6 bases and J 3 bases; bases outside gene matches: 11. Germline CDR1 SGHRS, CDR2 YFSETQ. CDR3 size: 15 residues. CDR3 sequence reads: CASTKRGTGHYEQYF. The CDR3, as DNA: TGCGCCAGCACCAAGAGAGGGACAGGACACTACGAGCAGTACTTC.

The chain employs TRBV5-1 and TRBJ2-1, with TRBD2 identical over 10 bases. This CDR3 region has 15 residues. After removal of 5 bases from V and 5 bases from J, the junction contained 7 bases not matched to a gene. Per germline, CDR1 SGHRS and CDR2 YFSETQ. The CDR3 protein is CASRGSGRAHNEQFF. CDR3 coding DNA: TGCGCCAGCAGGGGGAGCGGGAGGGCCCACAATGAGCAGTTCTTC.

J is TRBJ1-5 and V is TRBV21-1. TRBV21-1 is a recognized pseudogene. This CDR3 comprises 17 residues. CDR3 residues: CASSKVLGTYSNQPQHF. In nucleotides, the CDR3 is TGTGCCAGCAGCAAAGTCCTAGGGACCTATAGCAATCAGCCCCAGCATTTT.

The CDR3 sequence is CSVEGGQTYEQYF. The CDR3 coding sequence is TGCAGCGTTGAAGGTGGGCAGACCTACGAGCAGTACTTC. V usage is TRBV29-1 and J usage is TRBJ2-7; D is ambiguous. This CDR3 spans 13 amino acids. V was clipped by 1 base and J by 2 bases, with 9 bases between them. Germline V gives CDR1 SQVTM, CDR2 ANQGSEA.

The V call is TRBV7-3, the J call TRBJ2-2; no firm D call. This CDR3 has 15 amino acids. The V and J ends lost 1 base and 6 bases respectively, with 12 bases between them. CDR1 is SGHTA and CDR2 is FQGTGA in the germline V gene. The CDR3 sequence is CASSLIAPGPGELFF. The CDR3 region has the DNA TGTGCCAGCAGCTTAATTGCCCCAGGACCCGGGGAGCTGTTTTTT. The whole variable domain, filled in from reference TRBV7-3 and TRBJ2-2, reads GAGVSQTPSNKVTEKGKYVELRCDPISGHTALYWYRQSLGQGPEFLIYFQGTGAADDSGLPNDRFFAVRPEGSVSTLKIQRTERGDSAVYLCASSLIAPGPGELFFGEGSRLTVL.

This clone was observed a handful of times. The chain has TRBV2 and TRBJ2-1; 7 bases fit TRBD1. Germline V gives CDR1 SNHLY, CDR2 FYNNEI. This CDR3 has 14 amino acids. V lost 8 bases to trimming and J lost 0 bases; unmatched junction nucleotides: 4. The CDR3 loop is CASARGSSYNEQFF. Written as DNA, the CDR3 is TGTGCCAGCGCCAGGGGGAGCTCCTACAATGAGCAGTTCTTC. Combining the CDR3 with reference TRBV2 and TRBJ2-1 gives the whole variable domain EPEVTQTPSHQVTQMGQEVILRCVPISNHLYFYWYRQILGQKVEFLVSFYNNEISEKSEIFDDQFSVERPDGSNFTLKIRSTKLEDSAMYFCASARGSSYNEQFFGPGTRLTVL.

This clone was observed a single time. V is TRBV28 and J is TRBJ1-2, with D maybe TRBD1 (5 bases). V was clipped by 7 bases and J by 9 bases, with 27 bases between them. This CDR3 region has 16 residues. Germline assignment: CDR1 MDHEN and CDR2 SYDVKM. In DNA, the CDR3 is TGTGCCAGCACCCAACCCGTCGCAGGGAGGAGGGGTAGCTACACCTTC. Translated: CASTQPVAGRRGSYTF.

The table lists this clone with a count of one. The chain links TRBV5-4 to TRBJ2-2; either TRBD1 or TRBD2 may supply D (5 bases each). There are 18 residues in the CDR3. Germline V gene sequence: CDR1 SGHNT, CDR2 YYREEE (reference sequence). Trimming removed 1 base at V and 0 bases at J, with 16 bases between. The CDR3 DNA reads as TGTGCCAGCAGCTTGCCGGGGCTGGGGAGATCGAACACCGGGGAGCTGTTTTTT. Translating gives CASSLPGLGRSNTGELFF.

This chain's CDR3 is CASSLAGPTDTQYF. The CDR3 DNA reads TGTGCCAGCAGCTTGGCCGGCCCGACAGATACGCAGTATTTT. V and J are TRBV5-4 and TRBJ2-3; D is unclear. The CDR3 has 14 residues. Germline V gene sequence: CDR1 SGHNT, CDR2 YYREEE (reference sequence). V gave up 0 bases and J gave up 3 bases, with 8 bases separating them.

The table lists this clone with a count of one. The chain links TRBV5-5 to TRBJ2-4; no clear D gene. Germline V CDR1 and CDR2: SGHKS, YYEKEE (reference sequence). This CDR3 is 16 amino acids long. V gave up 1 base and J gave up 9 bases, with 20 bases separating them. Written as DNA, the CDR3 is TGTGCCAGCAGCTTGTTACAGACATCTTTTTCCGGCATTCAGTACTTC. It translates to CASSLLQTSFSGIQYF.

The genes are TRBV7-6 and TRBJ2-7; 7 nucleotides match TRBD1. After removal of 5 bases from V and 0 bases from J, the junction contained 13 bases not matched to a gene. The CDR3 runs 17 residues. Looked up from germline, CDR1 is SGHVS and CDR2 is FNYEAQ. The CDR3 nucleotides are TGTGCCAGCAGCCCTCTCCTCGGGACAGAGAGCTCCTACGAGCAGTACTTC. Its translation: CASSPLLGTESSYEQYF.

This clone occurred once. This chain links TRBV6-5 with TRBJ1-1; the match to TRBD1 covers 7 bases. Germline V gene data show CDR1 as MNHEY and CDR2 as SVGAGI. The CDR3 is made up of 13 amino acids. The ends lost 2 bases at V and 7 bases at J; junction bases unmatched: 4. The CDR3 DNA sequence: TGTGCCAGCAGTTACCCGGCAGGGGGTGAAGCTTTCTTT. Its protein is CASSYPAGGEAFF.

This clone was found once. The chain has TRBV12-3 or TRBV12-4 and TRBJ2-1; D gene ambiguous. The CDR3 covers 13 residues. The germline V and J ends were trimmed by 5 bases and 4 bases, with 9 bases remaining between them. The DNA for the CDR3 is TGTGCCAGCAGTCGAGACCCATACAATGAGCAGTTCTTC. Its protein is CASSRDPYNEQFF.

This chain's CDR3 is CASSLGTYSSIQYF. The DNA for the CDR3 is TGTGCCAGCAGTTTAGGGACCTACAGCTCAATTCAGTACTTC. V usage is TRBV28 and J usage is TRBJ2-4; perhaps D is TRBD1 or TRBD2 (5 bases each). The V and J ends lost 2 bases and 10 bases respectively, with 15 bases between them. The CDR3 has 14 amino acids. Germline V gene data show CDR1 as MDHEN and CDR2 as SYDVKM.

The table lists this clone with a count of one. The CDR3 DNA reads as TGCGCCAGCAGCGCAGGGACAGGGAGAGAGACCCAGTACTTC. It is translated as CASSAGTGRETQYF. The J gene is TRBJ2-5, the V gene TRBV5-1; TRBD1 matches 9 bases. Trimming at V came to 4 bases and at J to 4 bases, leaving 5 bases not matched to a gene. Germline-derived CDR1 and CDR2 are SGHRS and YFSETQ. The CDR3 runs to 14 residues.

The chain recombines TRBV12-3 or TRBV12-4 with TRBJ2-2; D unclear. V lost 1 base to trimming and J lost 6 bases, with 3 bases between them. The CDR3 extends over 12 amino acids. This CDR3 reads CASSLVSGELFF. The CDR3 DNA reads TGTGCCAGCAGTTTAGTTTCCGGGGAGCTGTTTTTT.

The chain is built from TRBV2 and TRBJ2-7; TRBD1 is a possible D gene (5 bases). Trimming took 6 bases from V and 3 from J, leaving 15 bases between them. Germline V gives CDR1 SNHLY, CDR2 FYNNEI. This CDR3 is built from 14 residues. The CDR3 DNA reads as TGTGCCAGCAGCTCGACAGCATATTACTACGAGCAGTACTTC. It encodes CASSSTAYYYEQYF.

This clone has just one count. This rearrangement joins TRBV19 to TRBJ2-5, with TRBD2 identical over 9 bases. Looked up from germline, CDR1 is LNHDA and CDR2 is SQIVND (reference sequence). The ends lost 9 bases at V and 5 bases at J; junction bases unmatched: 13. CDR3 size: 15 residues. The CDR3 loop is CASSHSGSVRETQYF. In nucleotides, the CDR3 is TGTGCCAGCTCTCATAGCGGGAGCGTGAGGGAGACCCAGTACTTC.

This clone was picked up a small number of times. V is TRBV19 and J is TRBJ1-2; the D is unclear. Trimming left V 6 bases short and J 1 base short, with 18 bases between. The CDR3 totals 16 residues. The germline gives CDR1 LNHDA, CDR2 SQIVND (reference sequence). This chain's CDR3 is CASRDQAWADNYGYTF. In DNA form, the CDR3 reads TGTGCCAGTAGGGATCAAGCGTGGGCGGATAACTATGGCTACACCTTC.

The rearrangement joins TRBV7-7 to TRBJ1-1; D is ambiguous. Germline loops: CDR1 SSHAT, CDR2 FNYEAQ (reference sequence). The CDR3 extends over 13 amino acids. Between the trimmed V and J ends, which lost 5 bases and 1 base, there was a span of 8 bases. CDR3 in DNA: TGTGCCAGCAGCCTTCAGGAGAACACTGAAGCTTTCTTT. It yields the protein CASSLQENTEAFF.

CDR3 sequence: CASNLGRRSSYEQYF. As DNA, the CDR3 is TGCGCCAGCAACCTGGGAAGGAGGAGCTCCTACGAGCAGTACTTC. The chain links TRBV5-1 to TRBJ2-7, with a tentative D call TRBD2 (5 bases). The V and J ends lost 6 bases and 0 bases respectively, with 16 bases between them. CDR3 length equals 15 residues. Germline V gives CDR1 SGHRS, CDR2 YFSETQ. Using reference TRBV5-1 and TRBJ2-7 for the parts outside the CDR3, the full variable domain is KAGVTQTPRYLIKTRGQQVTLSCSPISGHRSVSWYQQTPGQGLQFLFEYFSETQRNKGNFPGRFSGRQFSNSRSEMNVSTLELGDSALYLCASNLGRRSSYEQYFGPGTRLTVT.